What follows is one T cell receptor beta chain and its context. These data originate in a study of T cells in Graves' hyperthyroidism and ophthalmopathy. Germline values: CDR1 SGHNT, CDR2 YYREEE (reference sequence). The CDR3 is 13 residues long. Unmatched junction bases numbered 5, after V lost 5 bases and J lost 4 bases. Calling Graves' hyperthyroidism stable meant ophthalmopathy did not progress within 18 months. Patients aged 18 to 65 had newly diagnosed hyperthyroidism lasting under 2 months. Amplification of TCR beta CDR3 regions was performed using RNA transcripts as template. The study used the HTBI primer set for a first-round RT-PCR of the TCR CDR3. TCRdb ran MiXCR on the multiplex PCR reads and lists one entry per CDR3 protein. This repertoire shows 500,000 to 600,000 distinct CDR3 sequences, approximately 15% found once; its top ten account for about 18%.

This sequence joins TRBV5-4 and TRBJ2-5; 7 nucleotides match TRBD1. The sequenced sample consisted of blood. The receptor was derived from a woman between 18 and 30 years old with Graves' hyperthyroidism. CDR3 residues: CASRGQMGETQYF. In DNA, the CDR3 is TGTGCCAGCAGGGGACAGATGGGAGAGACCCAGTACTTC.